This TCR beta chain was recovered during a study of shared clonotypes between healthy human individuals. Study-level findings and limits: Since donors were few, the genetic and exposure-history diversity represented was limited. Clonotypes which were not shared had lower generation probabilities than clonotypes that all four donors shared.

CD8 memory combined CD45RO+ cells with CCR7-negative CD45RA+ TemRA cells. Remarks on this clone: Its antigen is unidentified.

This CDR3 contains 18 residues. V dropped 2 bases and J dropped 0 bases, with 19 bases sitting between them. CDR1 is SGHAT, CDR2 FQNNGV, per germline. Execution of the assay was at deep level. Some clones are missing from TCRdb's copy, which holds only in-frame ones; the method was immunoSEQ multiplex PCR. This table holds 90,000 to 150,000 clones, around 68% found once. The chain couples TRBV11-2 to TRBJ1-2; D call uncertain. The sequenced sample consisted of memory CD8+ T cells sorted from blood. The subset denotes: CD45RO+ cells pooled with CCR7-negative TemRA cells. This receptor was obtained from a woman aged 30 to 39 in good health. CDR3 DNA sequence: TGTGCCAGCAGCTTAACCTCCACGTCAAGACCAACTAACTATGGCTACACCTTC. This encodes CASSLTSTSRPTNYGYTF.